This TCR beta chain was sequenced in a study of blood T cell repertoires in COVID-19. Background on the study: The samples span acute and convalescent COVID-19 from the United States, Italy and Spain. T cells, B-cell-depleted T cells, or PBMCs supplied cDNA or gDNA.

Original analysis: Researchers report that nucleated cell counts were estimated from reference gene primer amplification. The protocol was immunoSEQ multiplex PCR, while the TCRdb copy is restricted to in-frame clones and leaves out a portion. The V and J calls and the clone size are those of that table, but D and trimming were determined from the DNA. The sample holds 200,000 or so clones, approximately 86% seen once. Per the germline V gene, CDR1 is LNHDA and CDR2 is SQIVND (reference sequence). Unmatched junction bases numbered 7, after V lost 5 bases and J lost 3 bases. The CDR3 runs 16 residues.

The source material was peripheral blood. The receptor comes from a man aged 70-80 years with active or convalescent COVID-19. The chain joins TRBV19 to TRBJ2-7; 13 bases agree with TRBD2. The CDR3 loop is CASSDSRTSGSYEQYF. CDR3 sequence (DNA): TGTGCCAGTAGTGATTCGCGGACTAGCGGGAGCTACGAGCAGTACTTC.